Listed here are 3 T cell receptor beta chains from one sample, sequenced in a study of cytomegalovirus exposure and HLA in healthy donors. PCR used 60 Vbeta primers and 13 Jbeta primers. TCRdb's table, derived via immunoSEQ multiplex PCR, lists solely in-frame clones and lacks some. The sample carries approximately 110,000 clones, less than 90% recorded once. Sample: PBMCs. These receptors were obtained from a man aged 50 to 59 in good health and CMV-seronegative.

The V and J genes are TRBV2 and TRBJ2-7, with TRBD2 matching over 12 bases. CDR1 is SNHLY and CDR2 is FYNNEI in the germline V gene. V trimming: 5 bases; J trimming: 1 base; junction bases outside the gene matches: 3. The CDR3 extends over 15 amino acids. The CDR3 nucleotides read TGTGCCAGCAGTTGGACTAGCGGGACATCCTACGAGCAGTACTTC. The encoded protein is CASSWTSGTSYEQYF.

The genes are TRBV11-1 and TRBJ1-2; TRBD1 agrees at 7 bases. The ends lost 6 bases at V and 8 bases at J; junction bases unmatched: 15. Germline loops: CDR1 SGHAT, CDR2 FQDESV (reference sequence). The CDR3 totals 15 residues. CDR3 bases: TGTGCCAGCAGGCGAGGCGAGGGACAGCGAGAGGGCTACACCTTC. Protein: CASRRGEGQREGYTF.

V is TRBV6-5 and J is TRBJ2-3; D is perhaps TRBD2 (5 bases). V lost 6 bases, J lost 4 bases, and 14 bases lay in between. There are 14 residues in the CDR3. Germline V gene sequence: CDR1 MNHEY, CDR2 SVGAGI. In DNA, the CDR3 is TGTGCCAGCAGAAGCGGTCGTAGAGCAGATACGCAGTATTTT. Translated: CASRSGRRADTQYF.